Presented here are 30 T cell receptor beta chains from one specimen sequenced in a study of OX40 agonist ivuxolimab in advanced cancers. Produced via immunoSEQ multiplex PCR; TCRdb's table is partial and in-frame only. The table has approximately 30,000 clones, around four fifths seen once. This sample comprised CD4+ or CD8+ T cells sorted from blood, obtained in a trial of the OX40 agonist ivuxolimab. Source of these receptors: an adult with an advanced solid tumor such as melanoma, head and neck, liver or kidney cancer.

The chain is built from TRBV9 and TRBJ2-1, with D maybe TRBD2 (7 bases). The V end lost 1 base, the J end lost 2 bases, and 10 bases lay between the germline ends. Germline CDR1 SGDLS, CDR2 YYNGEE. The CDR3 loop spans 15 amino acids. In nucleotides, the CDR3 is TGTGCCAGCAGCGTATCCGGGGGGCCCTACAATGAGCAGTTCTTC. It yields the protein CASSVSGGPYNEQFF.

The sample holds one count of this clone. The V call is TRBV11-1, the J call TRBJ2-7, with TRBD1 matching 10 bases. V gave up 5 bases and J gave up 2 bases; unmatched junction bases: 6. Germline CDR1 and CDR2: SGHAT and FQDESV (reference sequence). The CDR3 extends over 15 amino acids. DNA for the CDR3: TGTGCCAGCAGCCCCCGGGACAGGGGACCCTACGAGCAGTACTTC. Its translation is CASSPRDRGPYEQYF.

CDR3 coding DNA: TGTGCCAGCAGCCTAGCGGGAGCAGGCAATGAGCAGTTCTTC. It translates to CASSLAGAGNEQFF. This chain joins TRBV9 and TRBJ2-1, with 10 bases fitting TRBD2. Germline V gives CDR1 SGDLS, CDR2 YYNGEE. J lost 6 bases, V lost 4 bases, and 4 bases had no gene match. The CDR3 length is 14 residues.

The chain combines TRBV6-5 with TRBJ1-5; D not certain. The CDR3 runs to 13 residues. V was trimmed by 4 bases and J by 3 bases, leaving 7 bases between them. Germline V CDR1 and CDR2: MNHEY, SVGAGI. The CDR3 here is CASSFGFNQPQHF. The CDR3 nucleotides read TGTGCCAGCAGTTTTGGTTTCAATCAGCCCCAGCATTTT.

The chain is built from TRBV7-2 and TRBJ2-1; 12 bases line up with TRBD2. After removal of 4 bases from V and 0 bases from J, the junction contained 7 bases not matched to a gene. The germline V gene has CDR1 SGHTA and CDR2 FQGNSA. This CDR3 is built from 18 residues. The CDR3: CASSSGLAGVNSYNEQFF. The CDR3 region has the DNA TGTGCCAGCAGCTCGGGACTAGCGGGTGTTAACTCCTACAATGAGCAGTTCTTC.

A word on this clone: The junction shows a germline mismatch at one end, possibly a read error. This rearrangement joins TRBV7-7 to TRBJ2-7; D remains unclear. Germline V gene sequence: CDR1 SSHAT, CDR2 FNYEAQ (reference sequence). The CDR3 runs to 13 residues. CDR3 amino acids: CASSLAPDYEQYF. CDR3 sequence (DNA): TGTGCTAGCAGCTTAGCTCCGGACTACGAGCAGTACTTC.

V gene TRBV6-6 combines with J gene TRBJ1-2; TRBD1 might be the D (6 bases). In germline, CDR1 is MNHNY, CDR2 SVGAGI (reference sequence). Trimming left V 0 bases short and J 4 bases short, with 12 bases between. This CDR3 has 15 residues. CDR3 residues: CASSYSRTDLYGYTF. The DNA for the CDR3 is TGTGCCAGCAGTTACTCCAGGACAGACCTCTATGGCTACACCTTC.

As DNA, the CDR3 is TGTGCCAGCAGTTCCGCTCAACTTAGGGGAGATACGCAGTATTTT. Its translation: CASSSAQLRGDTQYF. The rearrangement uses TRBV28 and TRBJ2-3; D might be TRBD1 (5 bases). This CDR3 has 15 residues. V lost 4 bases and J lost 5, with 16 bases in between. Germline loops: CDR1 MDHEN, CDR2 SYDVKM. Full variable domain (missing parts from reference TRBV28 and TRBJ2-3): DVKVTQSSRYLVKRTGEKVFLECVQDMDHENMFWYRQDPGLGLRLIYFSYDVKMKEKGDIPEGYSVSREKKERFSLILESASTNQTSMYLCASSSAQLRGDTQYFGPGTRLTVL.

V usage is TRBV7-6 and J usage is TRBJ1-3; D gene uncertain. The CDR3 totals 14 residues. Germline CDR1 is SGHVS and CDR2 is FNYEAQ. V lost 3 bases to trimming and J lost 1 base, with 7 bases between them. The CDR3 spells CASSLGGSGNTIYF. The CDR3 DNA reads as TGTGCCAGCAGCTTGGGCGGTTCTGGAAACACCATATATTTT.

The rearrangement uses TRBV7-9 and TRBJ2-1, with TRBD1 matching 8 bases. Per germline, CDR1 SEHNR and CDR2 FQNEAQ (reference sequence). With V trimmed by 10 bases and J by 7 bases, 3 bases remained unmatched. The CDR3 runs to 11 residues. The DNA for the CDR3 is TGTGCCACAACAGGGGGGAATGAGCAGTTCTTC. Translating it yields CATTGGNEQFF.

The chain is built from TRBV7-9 and TRBJ2-7, with D tentatively TRBD1 (6 bases). Germline V lookup: CDR1 SEHNR, CDR2 FQNEAQ (reference sequence). This CDR3 has 12 amino acids. V lost 5 bases to trimming and J lost 5 bases, with 10 bases between them. The CDR3 nucleotides read TGTGCCAGCAGCGCGGACAGCCACGAGCAGTACTTC. The encoded protein is CASSADSHEQYF.

This clone showed up many times. This chain connects TRBV4-1 to TRBJ2-5, with D possibly TRBD2 on 6 matching bases. The V end was cut by 1 base, the J end by 3 bases, with 12 bases between. This CDR3 has 15 amino acids. Per the germline V gene, CDR1 is MGHRA and CDR2 is YSYEKL. The CDR3 here is CASSQARDPKETQYF. The CDR3, as DNA: TGCGCCAGCAGCCAAGCGCGGGACCCCAAAGAGACCCAGTACTTC.

The chain combines TRBV28 with TRBJ1-2; TRBD1 might be the D (5 bases). The CDR3 spans 13 residues. Per the germline V gene, CDR1 is MDHEN and CDR2 is SYDVKM. Trimming shortened V by 4 bases and J by 7 bases, and 13 bases separated the two germline ends. The CDR3 here is CASSYQGTGGYTF. In nucleotides, the CDR3 is TGTGCCAGCAGTTACCAGGGTACGGGTGGCTACACCTTC.

The J gene is TRBJ2-2, the V gene TRBV9; 9 bases agree with TRBD2. Germline assignment: CDR1 SGDLS and CDR2 YYNGEE. The J segment lost 4 bases and the V segment lost 2 bases, leaving 3 bases of the junction unmatched. This CDR3 is 15 amino acids long. The chain's CDR3 is CASSVGREGTGELFF. The CDR3, as DNA: TGTGCCAGCAGCGTTGGGCGGGAGGGCACCGGGGAGCTGTTTTTT.

The chain uses TRBV19 and TRBJ2-3; 10 bases map to TRBD1. This CDR3 has 14 residues. CDR1 is LNHDA and CDR2 is SQIVND in the germline V gene (reference sequence). The V and J ends lost 7 bases and 4 bases, in that order; junction bases with no gene match: 5. Here the CDR3 reads CASKGTGDPDTQYF. CDR3 sequence (DNA): TGTGCCAGTAAAGGGACAGGGGACCCAGATACGCAGTATTTT.

The chain has TRBV27 and TRBJ2-6; D perhaps matches TRBD2 (6 bases). The CDR3 consists of 15 residues. Germline CDR1 reads MNHEY; CDR2 reads SMNVEV (reference sequence). The germline V and J ends were trimmed by 4 bases and 1 base, with 8 bases remaining between them. The DNA for the CDR3 is TGTGCCAGCAGTTACGGGACTTCTGGGGCCAACGTCCTGACTTTC. It is translated as CASSYGTSGANVLTF.

This clone came up a few times. V usage is TRBV6-5 and J usage is TRBJ2-7; D is possibly TRBD1 (5 bases). V was pared by 3 bases and J by 6 bases, with 12 bases between. Germline CDR1 and CDR2: MNHEY and SVGAGI. This CDR3 region has 13 residues. CDR3 protein: CASSYARAVEQYF. DNA of the CDR3: TGTGCCAGCAGTTATGCCAGGGCGGTCGAGCAGTACTTC.

The J gene is TRBJ1-1, the V gene TRBV27, with D perhaps matching TRBD1 (5 bases). The CDR3 covers 13 residues. Germline-derived CDR1 and CDR2 are MNHEY and SMNVEV (reference sequence). Trimming pared 0 bases from V and 4 bases from J, leaving 6 bases between. The CDR3 DNA reads TGTGCCAGCAGTTTATCTGGGACCACTGAAGCTTTCTTT. Its translation: CASSLSGTTEAFF.

The rearrangement joins TRBV18 to TRBJ2-7; 9 nucleotides agree with TRBD2. Per the germline V gene, CDR1 is KGHSH and CDR2 is LQKENI. V shed 3 bases, J shed 4 bases, and the junction held 4 bases outside the gene matches. This CDR3 region has 14 residues. CDR3 region: CASSPAGGPYEQYF. The DNA for the CDR3 is TGTGCCAGCTCACCGGCGGGGGGGCCTTACGAGCAGTACTTC.

Note on this clone: At the DNA level, this CDR3 is encoded by other sequences in the same sample as well. The V call is TRBV6-1, the J call TRBJ2-1, with D possibly TRBD2 on 5 matching bases. This CDR3 has 14 amino acids. The V gene's germline CDR1 is MNHNS and CDR2 SASEGT. V was shortened by 2 bases and J by 9 bases, with 14 bases between the two germline ends. The chain's CDR3 is CASSEHRGSGEQFF. The CDR3 DNA follows: TGTGCCAGCAGTGAACATCGGGGAAGCGGTGAGCAGTTCTTC.

This chain connects TRBV7-9 to TRBJ2-5; D is possibly TRBD1 (8 bases). The CDR3 runs to 16 residues. Per germline, CDR1 SEHNR and CDR2 FQNEAQ (reference sequence). Trimming took off 4 bases at V and 2 bases at J, with 17 bases between the two ends. CDR3 amino acids: CASSSAGDRRQETQYF. In DNA form, the CDR3 reads TGTGCCAGCAGCTCCGCGGGGGACAGGAGACAAGAGACCCAGTACTTC.

This chain links TRBV7-9 with TRBJ2-5; D call uncertain. The CDR3 runs 12 residues. Germline V gives CDR1 SEHNR, CDR2 FQNEAQ (reference sequence). The ends were cut back, 3 bases at V and 1 base at J, with 3 bases in the middle. CDR3 nucleotide sequence: TGTGCCAGCAGCTTTTCCCAAGAGACCCAGTACTTC. Translating it yields CASSFSQETQYF. The variable domain in full, completed from reference TRBV7-9 and TRBJ2-5, reads DTGVSQNPRHKITKRGQNVTFRCDPISEHNRLYWYRQTLGQGPEFLTYFQNEAQLEKSRLLSDRFSAERPKGSFSTLEIQRTEQGDSAMYLCASSFSQETQYFGPGTRLLVL.

This clone was seen just once. This chain uses TRBV6-6 with TRBJ1-5; 7 bases map to TRBD1. V lost 5 bases to trimming and J lost 0 bases; unmatched junction nucleotides: 4. Germline assignment: CDR1 MNHNY and CDR2 SVGAGI (reference sequence). The CDR3 runs to 15 residues. This chain's CDR3 is CASSDRTGSNQPQHF. The CDR3 DNA reads as TGTGCCAGCAGTGACAGGACAGGTAGCAATCAGCCCCAGCATTTT.

This rearrangement joins TRBV5-1 to TRBJ1-4; 10 bases are a match to TRBD1. Germline loops: CDR1 SGHRS, CDR2 YFSETQ. V gave up 1 base and J gave up 5 bases; unmatched junction bases: 2. The CDR3 has 15 amino acids. The DNA of the CDR3 is TGCGCCAGCAGCTTGCCGGACAGGGGGAATGAAAAACTGTTTTTT. Translated: CASSLPDRGNEKLFF. Combining the CDR3 with reference TRBV5-1 and TRBJ1-4 gives the whole variable domain KAGVTQTPRYLIKTRGQQVTLSCSPISGHRSVSWYQQTPGQGLQFLFEYFSETQRNKGNFPGRFSGRQFSNSRSEMNVSTLELGDSALYLCASSLPDRGNEKLFFGSGTQLSVL.

The chain combines TRBV13 with TRBJ1-2, with a weak D call TRBD1 (5 bases). The CDR3 totals 13 residues. V was pared by 3 bases and J by 3 bases, with 8 bases between. Germline CDR1 reads PRHDT; CDR2 reads FYEKMQ (reference sequence). CDR3 bases: TGTGCCAGCAGCTTGGGCAGGGACTATGGCTACACCTTC. Its protein product is CASSLGRDYGYTF.

The V gene is TRBV11-2, the J gene TRBJ1-2; maybe TRBD1 (5 bases). Per the germline V gene, CDR1 is SGHAT and CDR2 is FQNNGV. Trimming cost V 5 bases and J 4 bases, with 11 bases left between them. The CDR3 loop spans 13 amino acids. In nucleotides, the CDR3 is TGTGCCAGCAGCACCAAGGGGACCTATGGCTACACCTTC. Translating it yields CASSTKGTYGYTF.

This clone occurred a few times. J is TRBJ1-1 and V is TRBV10-3, with D possibly TRBD1 on 5 matching bases. The CDR3 runs 12 residues. Germline V gene data show CDR1 as ENHRY and CDR2 as SYGVKD. Trimming took 7 bases from V and 4 from J, leaving 10 bases between them. DNA of the CDR3: TGTGCCATCACGGGGGGAGGCACTGAAGCTTTCTTT. It translates to CAITGGGTEAFF.

The rearrangement uses TRBV5-6 and TRBJ1-5; D may be TRBD1 (5 bases). Per germline, CDR1 SGHDT and CDR2 YYEEEE. The CDR3 is 14 amino acids. V lost 4 bases, J lost 11 bases, and 19 bases lay in between. The CDR3 region has the DNA TGTGCCAGCAGCCCCGGGACTTCTGGAAGGGCCCAGCATTTT. Amino acid sequence: CASSPGTSGRAQHF.

The V gene is TRBV6-6, the J gene TRBJ1-1, with D uncertain. The V end was cut by 3 bases, the J end by 1 base, with 3 bases between. This CDR3 spans 12 amino acids. CDR1 and CDR2 (germline): MNHNY, SVGAGI (reference sequence). The CDR3 DNA is TGTGCCAGCAGTTATGCGAACACTGAAGCTTTCTTT. Protein product: CASSYANTEAFF.

Only one count was recorded for this clone. The rearrangement uses TRBV27 and TRBJ2-1; D unclear. Germline V CDR1 and CDR2: MNHEY, SMNVEV (reference sequence). V gave up 4 bases and J gave up 0 bases, with 10 bases separating them. The CDR3 spans 15 residues. The CDR3 nucleotides are TGTGCCAGCAGTTCCCCTCATGGCTCCTACAATGAGCAGTTCTTC. It is translated as CASSSPHGSYNEQFF.